The rows below give T cell receptor beta chains drawn from one sample of a study of T cell changes during pregnancy in multiple sclerosis. Clones were sequenced by immunoSEQ multiplex PCR, and TCRdb holds only the in-frame ones, with some missing. The sample yields some 80,000 clones, 91% seen once. Sequencing used peripheral blood, obtained in the first trimester of pregnancy. Every receptor here comes from a female donor with multiple sclerosis, enrolled in a pregnancy study. The CDR3 runs from the conserved cysteine through the conserved F or W. A D gene is named only where the DNA matches it firmly. Clone size is given for some rows only: seen once, a few or many times, or a class if the clone is expanded.

clone_size cdr3_length j_call d_call v_call cdr3_aa cdr3_nt
once 16 TRBJ1-5 TRBD1 TRBV6-6 CASSYQSPGTGSPQHF TGTGCCAGCAGTTACCAAAGTCCCGGGACAGGGTCCCCCCAGCATTTT
NA 14 TRBJ1-5 TRBD1 TRBV6-1 CASSERQGNQPQHF TGTGCCAGCAGTGAAAGACAGGGGAATCAGCCCCAGCATTTT
NA 16 TRBJ2-2 NA TRBV18 CASSQAGEMNTGELFF TGTGCCAGCTCACAAGCAGGGGAAATGAACACCGGGGAGCTGTTTTTT
NA 14 TRBJ1-6 NA TRBV27 CASKERAGNSPLHF TGTGCCAGCAAAGAAAGGGCGGGGAATTCACCCCTCCACTTT
NA 16 TRBJ2-7 NA TRBV21-1 CASSKGIPEGLYEQYF TGTGCCAGCAGCAAGGGTATCCCAGAGGGCCTCTACGAGCAGTACTTC
NA 15 TRBJ1-2 NA TRBV27 CASSFGGARNYGYTF TGTGCCAGCAGTTTCGGGGGGGCCAGGAACTATGGCTACACCTTC
NA 16 TRBJ2-5 NA TRBV14 CASSQEGMRVEETQYF TGTGCCAGCAGCCAAGAGGGGATGAGGGTTGAAGAGACCCAGTACTTC
NA 14 TRBJ2-1 TRBD2 TRBV28 CATRTSGRYNEQFF TGTGCCACACGGACTAGCGGGAGATACAATGAGCAGTTCTTC
NA 15 TRBJ2-1 TRBD2 TRBV10-3 CAISRGGSYYNEQFF TGTGCCATCAGTCGCGGGGGGAGTTACTACAATGAGCAGTTCTTC
NA 15 TRBJ2-7 TRBD2 TRBV28 CASRSWGLTTYEQYF TGTGCCAGCAGATCCTGGGGACTAACTACCTACGAGCAGTACTTC
NA 15 TRBJ2-3 TRBD2 TRBV9 CASSARTSGRDTQYF TGTGCCAGCAGCGCCAGGACTAGCGGGAGAGATACGCAGTATTTT
NA 15 TRBJ2-7 NA TRBV19 CASSIAGEVFYEQYF TGTGCCAGTAGTATTGCAGGGGAAGTATTCTACGAGCAGTACTTC
NA 14 TRBJ2-1 NA TRBV19 CASSVGRDRNEQFF TGTGCCAGTAGTGTTGGCAGGGATAGAAATGAGCAGTTCTTC
NA 18 TRBJ1-3 NA TRBV7-2 CASSLEGRQAYSGNTIYF TGTGCCAGCAGCTTAGAAGGAAGGCAGGCATACTCTGGAAACACCATATATTTT
NA 16 TRBJ2-3 NA TRBV6-5 CASSLALAHGTDTQYF TGTGCCAGCAGTTTGGCCCTTGCCCATGGCACAGATACGCAGTATTTT
NA 15 TRBJ2-1 NA TRBV11-3 CASSFGRGSYNEQFF TGTGCCAGCAGCTTTGGGCGGGGCTCCTACAATGAGCAGTTCTTC
NA 12 TRBJ1-1 NA TRBV30 CAFDTVNTEAFF TGTGCCTTTGACACCGTGAACACTGAAGCTTTCTTT
once 17 TRBJ1-6 TRBD1 TRBV7-9 CASSHPFPGQGNSPLHF TGTGCCAGCAGCCACCCTTTCCCGGGACAGGGGAATTCACCCCTCCACTTT
NA 14 TRBJ2-1 NA TRBV7-2 CASSLISSYNEQFF TGTGCCAGCAGCTTGATTAGCTCCTACAATGAGCAGTTCTTC
NA 15 TRBJ1-5 TRBD1 TRBV5-6 CASSLSGTDIQPQHF TGTGCCAGCAGCTTGAGTGGGACAGATATTCAGCCCCAGCATTTT
NA 15 TRBJ2-1 TRBD2 TRBV6-5 CASSPLAGGPNEQFF TGTGCCAGCAGTCCGCTAGCGGGAGGGCCCAATGAGCAGTTCTTC
NA 12 TRBJ1-1 NA TRBV6-1 CASSVGGAEAFF TGTGCCAGCAGCGTTGGGGGGGCTGAAGCTTTCTTT
NA 16 TRBJ1-1 NA TRBV21-1 CASSKDRTGWNTEAFF TGTGCCAGCAGCAAAGATAGGACAGGGTGGAACACTGAAGCTTTCTTT
NA 15 TRBJ1-3 NA TRBV11-2 CASSFGPRTGNTIYF TGTGCCAGCAGCTTTGGCCCGAGGACTGGAAACACCATATATTTT
NA 16 TRBJ2-1 NA TRBV27 CASSLFVGGQPNEQFF TGTGCCAGCAGTTTATTCGTCGGGGGACAGCCCAATGAGCAGTTCTTC
NA 14 TRBJ1-3 NA TRBV19 CASSDNPGGNTIYF TGTGCCAGTAGCGACAACCCAGGGGGAAACACCATATATTTT
NA 14 TRBJ2-4 NA TRBV6-5 CASSYSNSKNIQYF TGTGCCAGCAGTTACTCGAACAGCAAAAACATTCAGTACTTC
NA 13 TRBJ2-7 TRBD1 TRBV6-1 CASRTGASYEQYF TGTGCCAGCAGGACAGGGGCCTCCTACGAGCAGTACTTC
NA 16 TRBJ1-2 NA TRBV14 CASSPLQEAANYGYTF TGTGCCAGCAGCCCGTTGCAGGAGGCGGCTAACTATGGCTACACCTTC
once 14 TRBJ2-2 TRBD2 TRBV19 CATGHSGLGGELFF TGTGCCACCGGACATAGCGGGCTGGGCGGGGAGCTGTTTTTT
NA 14 TRBJ2-7 TRBD2 TRBV28 CASSTIAGGYEQYF TGTGCCAGCAGTACAATAGCGGGAGGCTACGAGCAGTACTTC
NA 13 TRBJ2-3 NA TRBV9 CASKGGGTDTQYF TGTGCCAGCAAGGGAGGGGGGACAGATACGCAGTATTTT
few 13 TRBJ1-5 TRBD1 TRBV6-6 CASSGQGGQPQHF TGTGCCAGCAGTGGACAGGGAGGCCAGCCCCAGCATTTT
NA 15 TRBJ1-2 NA TRBV7-6 CASSPRAGANYGYTF TGTGCCAGCAGCCCCCGAGCAGGGGCCAACTATGGCTACACCTTC
NA 15 TRBJ2-2 TRBD1 TRBV10-3 CAITTDRANTGELFF TGTGCCATCACCACGGACAGGGCGAACACCGGGGAGCTGTTTTTT
NA 13 TRBJ1-4 NA TRBV28 CASSLATMEKLFF TGTGCCAGCAGTTTGGCGACAATGGAAAAACTGTTTTTT
NA 16 TRBJ1-2 NA TRBV2 CASSEFWQGTNYGYTF TGTGCCAGCAGTGAATTTTGGCAGGGTACTAACTATGGCTACACCTTC
NA 16 TRBJ1-2 TRBD1 TRBV5-1 CASSIRTGANNYGYTF TGCGCCAGCAGCATTCGGACAGGGGCTAATAACTATGGCTACACCTTC
NA 12 TRBJ1-2 NA TRBV2 CASSEQVRGYTF TGTGCCAGCAGTGAACAGGTTCGTGGCTACACCTTC
NA 14 TRBJ1-4 TRBD1 TRBV6-5 CASRRQGENEKLFF TGTGCCAGCAGGCGACAGGGCGAAAATGAAAAACTGTTTTTT
NA 17 TRBJ1-4 NA TRBV5-1 CASSLKFWGLGDEKLFF TGCGCCAGCAGCTTGAAGTTCTGGGGGCTAGGCGATGAAAAACTGTTTTTT
NA 10 TRBJ1-1 TRBD1 TRBV29-1 CSVGQPEAFF TGCAGCGTGGGACAGCCTGAAGCTTTCTTT
NA 13 TRBJ1-1 NA TRBV30 CAWSVLAGTEAFF TGTGCCTGGAGTGTGCTGGCGGGCACTGAAGCTTTCTTT
NA 14 TRBJ2-5 NA TRBV18 CASSSQVSGETQYF TGTGCCAGCTCATCCCAGGTCTCGGGGGAGACCCAGTACTTC
NA 13 TRBJ1-6 NA TRBV2 CASSEAQVTPLHF TGTGCCAGCAGTGAAGCACAGGTTACACCCCTCCACTTT
NA 15 TRBJ2-7 NA TRBV6-1 CASSELADTPYEQYF TGTGCCAGCAGTGAACTCGCGGACACCCCATACGAGCAGTACTTC
NA 16 TRBJ1-3 TRBD1 TRBV27 CASRSRTGGSGNTIYF TGTGCCAGTCGAAGCAGGACAGGGGGCTCTGGAAACACCATATATTTT
NA 16 TRBJ1-5 NA TRBV4-1 CASRAQGAGHNQPQHF TGCGCCAGCAGAGCCCAAGGCGCAGGGCACAATCAGCCCCAGCATTTT